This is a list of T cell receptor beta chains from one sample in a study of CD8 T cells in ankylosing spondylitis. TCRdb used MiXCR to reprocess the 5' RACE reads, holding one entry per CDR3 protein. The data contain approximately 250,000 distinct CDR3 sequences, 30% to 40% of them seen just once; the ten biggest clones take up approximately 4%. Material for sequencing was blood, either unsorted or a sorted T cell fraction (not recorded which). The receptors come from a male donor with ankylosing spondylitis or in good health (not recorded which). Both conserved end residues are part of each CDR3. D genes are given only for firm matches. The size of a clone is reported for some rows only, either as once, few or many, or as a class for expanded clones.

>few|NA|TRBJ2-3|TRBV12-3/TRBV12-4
TGTGCCAGCAGTTTCCAGCGGGGCACAGATACGCAGTATTTT
CASSFQRGTDTQYF
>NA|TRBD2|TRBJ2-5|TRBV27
TGTGCCAGCTCAAGAACACTAGCGAAGACCCAGTACTTC
CASSRTLAKTQYF
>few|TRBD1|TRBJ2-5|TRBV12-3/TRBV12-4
TGTGCCAGCACCCTAGTGGGACAGGGGCACCGTAGGGAGACCCAGTACTTC
CASTLVGQGHRRETQYF
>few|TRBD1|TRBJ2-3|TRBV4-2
TGTGCCAGCAGCCAAGTGATCGGGACAGGGAAGGTAGATACGCAGTATTTT
CASSQVIGTGKVDTQYF
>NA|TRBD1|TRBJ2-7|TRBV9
TGTGCCAGCAGCGTAGATGGGACAGGGAATAGCGAGCAGTACTTC
CASSVDGTGNSEQYF
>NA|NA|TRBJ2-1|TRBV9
TGTGCCAGCAGCACCGGGGTGGGCGCTTCAAATGAGCAGTTCTTC
CASSTGVGASNEQFF
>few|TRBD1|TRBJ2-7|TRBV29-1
TGCAGCGTAACCGGGACAGGTTTAATCGAGCAGTACTTC
CSVTGTGLIEQYF
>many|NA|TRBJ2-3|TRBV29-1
TGCAGCTTGCAAGACTATCCTAGCACAGATACGCAGTATTTT
CSLQDYPSTDTQYF
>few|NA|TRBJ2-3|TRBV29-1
TGCAGCGTTGCCGCCAGTAGCACAGATACGCAGTATTTT
CSVAASSTDTQYF
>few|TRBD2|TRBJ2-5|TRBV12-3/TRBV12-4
TGTGCCAGCAGGACTAGCGGGGGGAAGACCCAGTACTTC
CASRTSGGKTQYF
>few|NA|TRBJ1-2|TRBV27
TGTGCCAGCAGTGAGGTTCGGGGTTATGGCTACACCTTC
CASSEVRGYGYTF
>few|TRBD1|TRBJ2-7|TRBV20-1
TGCAGTGCTAGAGTGGACAGGCCGAGCTACGAGCAGTACTTC
CSARVDRPSYEQYF
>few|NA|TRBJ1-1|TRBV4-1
TGCGCCAGCAGCCGAATACAGGGAGCCACTGAAGCTTTCTTT
CASSRIQGATEAFF
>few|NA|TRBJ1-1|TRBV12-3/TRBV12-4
TGTGCCAGCAGGGGGCCCCCCGGAGGCACTGAAGCTTTCTTT
CASRGPPGGTEAFF
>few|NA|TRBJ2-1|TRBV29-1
TGCAGCGTTGCCCCATCGGGAGCCTACAATGAGCAGTTCTTC
CSVAPSGAYNEQFF
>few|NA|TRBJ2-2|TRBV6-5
TGTGCCAGCAGGAAGAGTACCGGGGAGCTGTTTTTT
CASRKSTGELFF
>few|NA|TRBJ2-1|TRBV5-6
TGTGCCAGCAGCTTGGTTCAGGGGTGGAATGAGCAGTTCTTC
CASSLVQGWNEQFF
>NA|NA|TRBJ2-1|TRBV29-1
TGCAGCGTTGTATGGAGCTCCTACAATGAGCAGTTCTTC
CSVVWSSYNEQFF
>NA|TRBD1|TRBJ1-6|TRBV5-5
TGTGCCAGCAGCTCGGACAGGGGATTAGACAATTCACCCCTCCACTTT
CASSSDRGLDNSPLHF
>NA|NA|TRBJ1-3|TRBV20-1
TGCAGTGTCAGGGGTTCTGGAAACACCATATATTTT
CSVRGSGNTIYF
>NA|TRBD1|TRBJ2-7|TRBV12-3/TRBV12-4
TGTGCCAGCAGTTCCTGGGACAGGGGCTACGAGCAGTACTTC
CASSSWDRGYEQYF
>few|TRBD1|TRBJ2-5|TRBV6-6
TGTGCCAGCAGACTACAGGGGGGAAAATCCCAGTACTTC
CASRLQGGKSQYF
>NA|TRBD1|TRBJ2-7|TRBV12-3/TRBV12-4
TGTGCCAGCAGCTGGGGACAGTCCCCTCGGGAGCAGTACTTC
CASSWGQSPREQYF
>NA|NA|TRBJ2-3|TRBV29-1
TGCAGCGTTTGCGAAGGTTACACAGATACGCAGTATTTT
CSVCEGYTDTQYF
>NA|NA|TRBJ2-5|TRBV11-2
TGTGCCAGCACCAAAGAGGGATCGCGAGGGGAGACCCAGTACTTC
CASTKEGSRGETQYF
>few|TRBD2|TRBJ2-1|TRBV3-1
TGTGCCAGCCGGGACTACACATCAAATGAGCAGTTCTTC
CASRDYTSNEQFF
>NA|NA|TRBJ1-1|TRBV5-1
TGCGCCAGCAGCTTGGAATCCAGGGAAGCTTTCTTT
CASSLESREAFF
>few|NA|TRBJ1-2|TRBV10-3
TGTGCCATCAGTGAATGGAACAGCCGTGGCTACACCTTC
CAISEWNSRGYTF
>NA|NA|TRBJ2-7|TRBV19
TGTGCCAGCAGCCCCGGACAACACTACTACGAGCAGTACTTC
CASSPGQHYYEQYF
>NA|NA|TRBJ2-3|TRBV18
TGTGCCAGCTCACTTACCGGGACATCTAATGCCCCCACAGATACGCAGTATTTT
CASSLTGTSNAPTDTQYF
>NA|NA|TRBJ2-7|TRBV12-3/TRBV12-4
TGTGCCAGCAGTCCAAGGGGCCTCCCCCACGAGCAGTACTTC
CASSPRGLPHEQYF
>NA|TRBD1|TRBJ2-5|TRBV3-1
TGTGCCAGCAGCCCACCGTTGACAGGGCAAGAGACCCAGTACTTC
CASSPPLTGQETQYF
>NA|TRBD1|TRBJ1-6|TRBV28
TGTGCCAGCAAAGCCGGGACAGGGGTATCTTATAATTCACCCCTCCACTTT
CASKAGTGVSYNSPLHF
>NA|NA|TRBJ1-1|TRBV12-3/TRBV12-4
TGTGCCAGCAGTTTAGCCCAGGGCACTGAAGCTTTCTTT
CASSLAQGTEAFF
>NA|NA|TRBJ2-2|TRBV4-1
TGCGCCAGCAGCCAAGATGAAAATGGGGCCGGGGAGCTGTTTTTT
CASSQDENGAGELFF
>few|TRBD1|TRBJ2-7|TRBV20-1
TGCAGTGCTAGTCTACTCTGGACAGGGGGAAACGAGCAGTACTTC
CSASLLWTGGNEQYF
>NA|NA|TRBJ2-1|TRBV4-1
TGCGCCAGCAGCCAAGGCGATCTTTACAATGAGCAGTTCTTC
CASSQGDLYNEQFF
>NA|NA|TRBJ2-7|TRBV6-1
TGTGCCAGCATATATAACAGGAACTCCTACGAGCAGTACTTC
CASIYNRNSYEQYF
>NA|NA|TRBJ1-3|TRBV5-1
TGCGCCAGCACCCAAAGTTCAGGAAACACCATATATTTT
CASTQSSGNTIYF
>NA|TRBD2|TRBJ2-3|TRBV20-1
TGCAGTGCCGGAGCGGGGTCAGATACGCAGTATTTT
CSAGAGSDTQYF
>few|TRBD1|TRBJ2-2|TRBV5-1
TGCGCCAGCAGCTCAGGACAGGGACGGACGACCGGGGAGCTGTTTTTT
CASSSGQGRTTGELFF
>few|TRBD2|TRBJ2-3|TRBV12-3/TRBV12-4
TGTGCCAGCCGCAGGCGGGGGGGAACAGATACGCAGTATTTT
CASRRRGGTDTQYF
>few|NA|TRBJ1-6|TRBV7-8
TGTGCCAGCAGCTTAGTGGCGGGGAGGACCTATAATTCACCCCTCCACTTT
CASSLVAGRTYNSPLHF
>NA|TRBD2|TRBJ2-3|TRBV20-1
TGCAGTGCTAGAGATGCGGCGGGGGGAACAGCTACAGATACGCAGTATTTT
CSARDAAGGTATDTQYF
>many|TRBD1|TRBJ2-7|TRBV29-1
TGCAGCGTTGAAGAGGCGGCAGGGGGCGAGCAGTACTTC
CSVEEAAGGEQYF
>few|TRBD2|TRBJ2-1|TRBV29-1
TGCAGCGTTGAAGGGGCTACTAGCGGGTTCCGATTGGGGCAGTTCTTC
CSVEGATSGFRLGQFF
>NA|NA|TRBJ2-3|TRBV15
TGTGCCACCAGCGGCCAGGGGGGGCGAAGCACAGATACGCAGTATTTT
CATSGQGGRSTDTQYF
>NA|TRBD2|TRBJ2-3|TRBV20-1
TGCAGTGCGGAGGGACTAGCGGGGGCCACAGATACGCAGTATTTT
CSAEGLAGATDTQYF